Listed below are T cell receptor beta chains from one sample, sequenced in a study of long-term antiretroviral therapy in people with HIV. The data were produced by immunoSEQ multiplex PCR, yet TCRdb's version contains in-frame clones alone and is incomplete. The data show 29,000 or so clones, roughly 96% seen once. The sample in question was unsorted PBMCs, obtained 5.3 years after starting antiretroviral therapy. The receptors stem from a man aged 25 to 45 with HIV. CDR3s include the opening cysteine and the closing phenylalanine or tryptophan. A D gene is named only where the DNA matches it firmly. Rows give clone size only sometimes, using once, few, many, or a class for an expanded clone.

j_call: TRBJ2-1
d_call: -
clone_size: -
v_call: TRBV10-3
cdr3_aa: CAIRGPPLYNEQFF
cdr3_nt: TGTGCCATCAGGGGACCACCCCTCTACAATGAGCAGTTCTTC

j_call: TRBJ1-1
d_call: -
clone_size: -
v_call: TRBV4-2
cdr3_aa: CASSQVQVNTEAFF
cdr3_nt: TGTGCCAGCAGCCAAGTACAGGTGAACACTGAAGCTTTCTTT

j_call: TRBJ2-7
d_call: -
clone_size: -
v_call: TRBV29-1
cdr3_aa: CSIRGAHSYEQYF
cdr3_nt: TGCAGCATTCGTGGGGCCCACTCCTACGAGCAGTACTTC

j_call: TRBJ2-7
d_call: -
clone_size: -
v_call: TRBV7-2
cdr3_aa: CASTALGAGNGYEQYF
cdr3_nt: TGTGCCAGCACCGCGTTAGGGGCAGGGAACGGCTACGAGCAGTACTTC

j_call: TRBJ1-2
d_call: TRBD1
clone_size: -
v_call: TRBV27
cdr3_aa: CASSDRGYGYTF
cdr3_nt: TGTGCCAGCTCCGACAGGGGCTATGGCTACACCTTC

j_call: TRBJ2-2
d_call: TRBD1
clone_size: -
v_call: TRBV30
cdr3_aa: CAWSVQGAHTGELFF
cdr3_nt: TGTGCCTGGAGTGTACAGGGGGCGCACACCGGGGAGCTGTTTTTT

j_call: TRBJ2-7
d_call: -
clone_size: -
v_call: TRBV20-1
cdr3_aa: CSVGQTYEQYF
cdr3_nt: TGCAGTGTAGGGCAGACCTACGAGCAGTACTTC

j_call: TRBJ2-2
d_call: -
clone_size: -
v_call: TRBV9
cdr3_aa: CASSVSGDPITGELFF
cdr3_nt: TGTGCCAGCAGCGTATCTGGGGACCCTATCACCGGGGAGCTGTTTTTT

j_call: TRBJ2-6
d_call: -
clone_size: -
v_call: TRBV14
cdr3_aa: CASSQVNRVTGANVLTF
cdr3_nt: TGTGCCAGCAGCCAAGTTAACAGGGTAACCGGGGCCAACGTCCTGACTTTC

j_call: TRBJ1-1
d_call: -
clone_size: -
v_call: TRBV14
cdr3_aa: CASSQDPPPTGAFF
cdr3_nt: TGTGCCAGCAGCCAAGATCCGCCCCCCACGGGGGCTTTCTTT

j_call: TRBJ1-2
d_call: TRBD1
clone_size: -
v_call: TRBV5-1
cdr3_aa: CASSLAGTGPGGYTF
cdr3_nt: TGCGCCAGCAGCTTGGCTGGGACAGGCCCCGGTGGCTACACCTTC

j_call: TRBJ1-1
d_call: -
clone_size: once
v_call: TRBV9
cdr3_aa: CASSPTLRTEAFF
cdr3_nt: TGTGCCAGCAGCCCTACCTTGCGGACTGAAGCTTTCTTT

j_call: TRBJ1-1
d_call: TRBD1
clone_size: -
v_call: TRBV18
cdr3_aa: CASSRAGGNTEAFF
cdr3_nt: TGTGCCAGCTCACGGGCAGGGGGGAACACTGAAGCTTTCTTT

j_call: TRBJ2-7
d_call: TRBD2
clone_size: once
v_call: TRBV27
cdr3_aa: CASSFLGAGGIYEQYF
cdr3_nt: TGTGCCAGCAGTTTCCTTGGAGCGGGAGGCATATACGAGCAGTACTTC

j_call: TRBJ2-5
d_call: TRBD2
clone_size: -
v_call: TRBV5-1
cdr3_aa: CASSSLGLAGGGETQYF
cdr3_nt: TGCGCCAGCAGCTCACTCGGACTAGCGGGGGGGGGAGAGACCCAGTACTTC

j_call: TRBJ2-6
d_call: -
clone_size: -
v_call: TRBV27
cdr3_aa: CASRFPGGANVLTF
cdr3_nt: TGTGCCAGCAGGTTCCCAGGGGGGGCCAACGTCCTGACTTTC

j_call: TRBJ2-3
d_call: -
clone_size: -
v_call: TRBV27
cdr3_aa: CASSLWGSPTDTQYF
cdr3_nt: TGTGCCAGCAGTTTATGGGGGAGCCCGACAGATACGCAGTATTTT

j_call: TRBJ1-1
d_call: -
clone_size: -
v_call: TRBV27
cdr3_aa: CASSRRTVTNTEAFF
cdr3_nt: TGTGCCAGCTCTAGAAGGACAGTGACGAACACTGAAGCTTTCTTT

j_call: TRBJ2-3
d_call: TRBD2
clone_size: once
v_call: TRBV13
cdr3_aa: CASSWGASGSTDTQYF
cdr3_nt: TGTGCCAGCAGCTGGGGGGCTAGCGGGAGCACAGATACGCAGTATTTT

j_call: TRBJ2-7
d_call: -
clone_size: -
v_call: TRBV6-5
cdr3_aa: CASSYNRRNEQYF
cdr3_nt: TGTGCCAGCAGTTACAACAGGAGGAACGAGCAGTACTTC

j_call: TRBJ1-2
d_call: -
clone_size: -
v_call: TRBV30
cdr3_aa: CAWSVRLIFIGQTDYGYTF
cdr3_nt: TGTGCCTGGAGTGTACGCTTAATATTTATCGGACAGACTGATTATGGCTACACCTTC

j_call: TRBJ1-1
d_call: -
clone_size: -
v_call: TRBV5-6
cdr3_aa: CASSLWNTEAFF
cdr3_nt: TGTGCCAGCAGCCTCTGGAACACTGAAGCTTTCTTT

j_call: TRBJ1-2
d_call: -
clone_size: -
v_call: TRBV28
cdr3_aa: CASSLNGAGMSGYTF
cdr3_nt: TGTGCCAGCAGTTTAAATGGTGCGGGAATGAGTGGCTACACCTTC